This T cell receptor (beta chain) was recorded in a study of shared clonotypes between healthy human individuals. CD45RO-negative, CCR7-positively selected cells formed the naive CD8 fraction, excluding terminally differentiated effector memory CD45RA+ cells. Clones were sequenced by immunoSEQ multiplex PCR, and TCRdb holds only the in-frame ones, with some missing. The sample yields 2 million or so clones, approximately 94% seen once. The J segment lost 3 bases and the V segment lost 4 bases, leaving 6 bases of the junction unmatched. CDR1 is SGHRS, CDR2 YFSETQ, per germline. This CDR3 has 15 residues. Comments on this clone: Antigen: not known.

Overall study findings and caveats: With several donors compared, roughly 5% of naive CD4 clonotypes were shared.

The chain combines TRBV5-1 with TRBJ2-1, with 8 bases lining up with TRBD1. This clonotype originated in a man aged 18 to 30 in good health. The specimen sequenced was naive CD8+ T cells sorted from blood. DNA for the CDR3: TGCGCCAGCAGCCTATGGACAGGGTTCTACAATGAGCAGTTCTTC. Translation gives CASSLWTGFYNEQFF.